The clone carrying this T cell receptor (beta chain) has only one observation. Profiling relied on immunoSEQ multiplex PCR, and the TCRdb table lists in-frame clones only, not all of them. The data hold around 90,000 clones, with approximately 86% observed a single time. The data originate from a study of control samples from healthy donors and cancer patients. There are 17 residues in the CDR3. The V and J ends lost 0 bases and 1 base, in that order; junction bases with no gene match: 6. Germline loops: CDR1 SGHNT, CDR2 YENEEA. Sample: blood. The origin of this receptor is a man aged 25-45 years in good health. The chain joins TRBV11-3 to TRBJ2-3; 8 nucleotides align to TRBD1. This CDR3 reads CASSLDSGGHGTDTQYF. DNA for the CDR3: TGTGCCAGCAGCTTAGATTCAGGGGGCCATGGCACAGATACGCAGTATTTT.